The T cell receptor beta chain described here comes from a study of blood T cell repertoires in COVID-19. Authors' methods: From reference gene primer amplification, estimates of nucleated cell counts were derived. Sequenced by immunoSEQ multiplex PCR; TCRdb stores in-frame clones only, minus some. The V and J calls and clone size were taken over from that table, and D and trimming were inferred from the DNA. The sample comprises about 490,000 clones, 75% to 90% of which are singletons, and roughly 3.1% rests with the top ten. The germline V gene has CDR1 MRHNA and CDR2 SNTAGT. This CDR3 comprises 11 residues. The V end was cut by 8 bases, the J end by 3 bases, with 8 bases between.

The sequence came from a human donor in a cohort sampled during active COVID-19. The chain is built from TRBV6-4 and TRBJ2-7; D is possibly TRBD1 (6 bases). Sequencing input: peripheral blood. The CDR3 coding sequence is TGTGCCAGCGAGGGGGACTACGAGCAGTACTTC. As protein: CASEGDYEQYF.